This TCR beta chain was found in a study of T cell responses to AZD1222 COVID-19 vaccine. Study-wide background: Pooled in the analysis were second doses at about 4 or about 12 weeks.

This CDR3 is built from 15 residues. With 2 bases removed from V and 1 base from J, the gap between germline ends came to 11 bases. From germline, CDR1 is LGHDT and CDR2 YNNKEL (reference sequence). General study findings and limits: Spike-spanning, vaccine-associated CD4 TCRs were dominant at 160-218 and 743-854. It should be noted that donors were predominantly white British and more often female, and clonal diversity was possibly underestimated.

Sequencing used immunoSEQ multiplex PCR; TCRdb keeps in-frame clones, though not all of them. The sample yields 97,000 or so clones, around 87% seen once. Comment on this clone: Its cognate antigen is unknown.

The TCR comes from an adult in good health. The source material was peripheral blood, sampled on day 0 of AZD1222 vaccination. The chain combines TRBV3-1 (or the pseudogene TRBV3-2) with TRBJ1-1; no clear D gene. The CDR3: CASSQRPLQNTEAFF. Here the CDR3 DNA reads TGTGCCAGCAGCCAACGGCCACTACAGAACACTGAAGCTTTCTTT.